This T cell receptor beta chain was obtained from a study of PD-1 blockade in mismatch repair-deficient tumors. Notes on the study in general: Rapid post-treatment expansion, then contraction, generally preceding radiologic response, marked tumor-resident clones.

Some clones are missing from TCRdb's copy, which holds only in-frame ones; the method was immunoSEQ multiplex PCR. The sample includes roughly 50,000 clones, about 84% of them seen just once. About this clone itself: Its specificity is not known.

PCR or immunohistochemistry showed mismatch repair deficiency in every enrolled patient. A few pembrolizumab responders had their TCRs sequenced. The sample was peripheral blood, taken approximately 20 weeks after starting pembrolizumab. This TCR was recovered from an adult with mismatch repair-deficient cancer.

The CDR3 coding sequence is TGTGCCCCCGAGGGGGAGAATGGCTACACCTTC. This sequence encodes CAPEGENGYTF. The chain combines TRBV27 with TRBJ1-2; TRBD1 might be the D (6 bases). Trimming shortened V by 11 bases and J by 6 bases, and 13 bases separated the two germline ends. The CDR3 is made up of 11 amino acids. CDR1 and CDR2 from the germline V gene are MNHEY and SMNVEV (reference sequence).